The clone carrying this T cell receptor (beta chain) showed up just a few times. The CDR3 runs 16 residues. Germline assignment: CDR1 SGHDT and CDR2 YYEEEE. The V gene lost 3 bases and the J gene lost 8 bases, with 18 bases spanning the gap. These data are taken from a study of blood T cell repertoires in COVID-19. The overall study: COVID-19 samples collected from the United States, Italy and Spain covered acute and convalescent phases.

Per the authors' pipeline: Amplified reference gene primers provided the basis for estimating nucleated cell counts. Assay: immunoSEQ multiplex PCR; the TCRdb copy retains only in-frame clones and omits some. V and J calls and clone size are copied from that table; D and trimming were computed from the DNA. The table includes hundreds of thousands of clones, roughly 81% detected once. The chain carries TRBV5-6 and TRBJ1-6, with D maybe TRBD1 (6 bases). The receptor was derived from a man aged 40-50 years with acute or convalescent COVID-19. Sequenced sample: peripheral blood. The CDR3, as DNA: TGTGCCAGCAGCTCAACCGGGACCAGGGGTGATTCACCCCTCCACTTT. This sequence encodes CASSSTGTRGDSPLHF.